Following are 16 T cell receptor beta chains from one sample sequenced in a study of PD-L1 blockade in urothelial cancer. Clones were sequenced by immunoSEQ multiplex PCR, and TCRdb holds only the in-frame ones, with some missing. Of about 52,000 clones in the sample, approximately 72% were seen once. Time point described: pretreatment peripheral blood. The sequenced sample was PBMCs, obtained around atezolizumab (anti-PD-L1) treatment. The receptors shown here come from a man aged 65 to 79 with urothelial cancer.

V and J are TRBV12-5 and TRBJ2-2; D gene uncertain. The V gene lost 2 bases and the J gene lost 3 bases, with 10 bases spanning the gap. This CDR3 has 15 residues. CDR1 is LGHNT and CDR2 is FRNRAP in the germline V gene. For the CDR3, the DNA is TGTGCTAGTGGTTTGCAATTACAAGACACCGGGGAGCTGTTTTTT. Translating gives CASGLQLQDTGELFF.

The J gene is TRBJ2-4, the V gene TRBV19; tentative D call: TRBD1 (6 bases). CDR3 length: 17 amino acids. CDR1 is LNHDA, CDR2 SQIVND, per germline (reference sequence). Trimming removed 7 bases at V and 1 base at J, with 20 bases between. The CDR3 bases are TGTGCCAGTACCCACAGGGAATGGAACCGGGCCAAAAACATTCAGTACTTC. Protein sequence: CASTHREWNRAKNIQYF.

The chain links TRBV5-1 to TRBJ1-3, with 8 bases fitting TRBD1. This CDR3 has 16 amino acids. J was trimmed by 1 base and V by 0 bases; bases with no gene match: 3. CDR1 and CDR2 from the germline V gene are SGHRS and YFSETQ. The CDR3 is CASSLDGQGSGNTIYF. The CDR3 DNA reads as TGCGCCAGCAGCTTGGATGGACAGGGATCTGGAAACACCATATATTTT.

V and J are TRBV27 and TRBJ2-7; D uncertain. The CDR3 has 13 amino acids. From germline, CDR1 is MNHEY and CDR2 SMNVEV (reference sequence). The germline V and J ends were trimmed by 3 bases and 4 bases, with 10 bases remaining between them. The CDR3 DNA reads TGTGCCAGCAGTTTTAGCAGTACGTACGAGCAGTACTTC. Amino acid sequence: CASSFSSTYEQYF.

The chain uses TRBV27 and TRBJ2-5; weak D call: TRBD1 (6 bases). Looked up from germline, CDR1 is MNHEY and CDR2 is SMNVEV (reference sequence). V was clipped by 6 bases and J by 5 bases, with 13 bases between them. The CDR3 is 13 amino acids. The CDR3 protein is CASSPDSSETQYF. DNA of the CDR3: TGTGCCAGCAGCCCGGACAGTTCTGAGACCCAGTACTTC.

V gene TRBV9 combines with J gene TRBJ1-2; no reliable D call. This CDR3 is built from 14 residues. Germline CDR1 SGDLS, CDR2 YYNGEE. Trimming removed 4 bases at V and 3 bases at J, with 13 bases between. The CDR3 reads CASSPYDSDYGYTF. In DNA, the CDR3 is TGTGCCAGCAGCCCGTACGACTCGGACTATGGCTACACCTTC.

The chain employs TRBV11-3 and TRBJ2-1; TRBD2 matches at 14 bases. Germline values: CDR1 SGHNT, CDR2 YENEEA. The trim removed 3 bases at V and 9 bases at J, leaving 7 bases unmatched. The CDR3 sequence is 16 residues long. The CDR3 spells CASSLGLAGVGGEQFF. CDR3 DNA sequence: TGTGCCAGCAGCTTGGGACTAGCGGGAGTTGGCGGTGAGCAGTTCTTC.

The chain employs TRBV6-5 and TRBJ2-7, with 7 bases fitting TRBD1. Germline assignment: CDR1 MNHEY and CDR2 SVGAGI. The CDR3 is 14 residues long. Trimming at V came to 0 bases and at J to 4 bases, leaving 3 bases not matched to a gene. CDR3 bases: TGTGCCAGCAGTTACTCGTCCAGGGGGTACGAGCAGTACTTC. Its translation is CASSYSSRGYEQYF.

This clone was seen once. The gene calls are TRBV5-1 and TRBJ1-2, with a tentative D call TRBD1 (6 bases). This CDR3 region has 15 residues. Germline CDR1 reads SGHRS; CDR2 reads YFSETQ. Trimming removed 4 bases at V and 5 bases at J, with 18 bases between. Here the CDR3 DNA reads TGCGCCAGCAGCATTCAGGGGATAGGGGAATATGGCTACACCTTC. It yields the protein CASSIQGIGEYGYTF.

The chain has TRBV6-5 and TRBJ2-1; tentative D call: TRBD1 (5 bases). There are 12 residues in the CDR3. Trimming cost V 6 bases and J 4 bases, with 7 bases left between them. Germline V lookup: CDR1 MNHEY, CDR2 SVGAGI. CDR3 residues: CASRHRYNEQFF. The CDR3 coding sequence is TGTGCCAGCAGACACAGGTACAATGAGCAGTTCTTC.

The table lists this clone with a few counts. The V gene is TRBV30, the J gene TRBJ2-7; 9 bases fit TRBD1. V was pared by 2 bases and J by 3 bases, with 5 bases of the junction left unmatched. The germline V gene has CDR1 GTSNPN and CDR2 SVGIG (reference sequence). The CDR3 covers 14 residues. The CDR3 loop is CAWSKTGGGYEQYF. DNA for the CDR3: TGTGCCTGGAGTAAGACAGGGGGAGGCTACGAGCAGTACTTC.

The chain couples TRBV5-4 to TRBJ2-3, with TRBD1 matching 11 bases. Germline CDR1 reads SGHNT; CDR2 reads YYREEE (reference sequence). Trimming took 4 bases from V and 6 from J; bases not matched to a gene: 7. The CDR3 length is 15 residues. CDR3 DNA: TGTGCCAGCAGCCCGGAGGGACAGGGGGTCGATACGCAGTATTTT. Its translation: CASSPEGQGVDTQYF. The full variable domain, completed using reference TRBV5-4 and TRBJ2-3, is ETGVTQSPTHLIKTRGQQVTLRCSSQSGHNTVSWYQQALGQGPQFIFQYYREEENGRGNFPPRFSGLQFPNYSSELNVNALELDDSALYLCASSPEGQGVDTQYFGPGTRLTVL.

This clone appeared once. V usage is TRBV11-2 and J usage is TRBJ2-6; 10 bases match TRBD1. This CDR3 has 17 amino acids. The germline V gene encodes CDR1 SGHAT and CDR2 FQNNGV. J was trimmed by 1 base and V by 5 bases; bases with no gene match: 5. For the CDR3, the DNA is TGTGCCAGCAGCCCCCGGGACAGGGGATCTGGGGCCAACGTCCTGACTTTC. Translated, it gives CASSPRDRGSGANVLTF.

The chain uses TRBV6-5 and TRBJ1-2; 8 bases are shared with TRBD1. This CDR3 contains 13 residues. With 6 bases clipped from V and 5 bases from J, the junction kept 5 bases outside the gene matches. Per the germline V gene, CDR1 is MNHEY and CDR2 is SVGAGI. CDR3 in DNA: TGTGCCAGCAGCCCGACAGGGGTATATGGCTACACCTTC. It codes for CASSPTGVYGYTF.

J is TRBJ1-5 and V is TRBV29-1, with TRBD1 matching over 9 bases. CDR1 SQVTM and CDR2 ANQGSEA come from the germline V gene. V lost 2 bases to trimming and J lost 6 bases; unmatched junction nucleotides: 2. The CDR3 spans 13 residues. The CDR3 is CSVETGGGQPQHF. The CDR3 bases are TGCAGCGTTGAAACAGGGGGCGGTCAGCCCCAGCATTTT. Drawing the rest from reference TRBV29-1 and TRBJ1-5, the complete variable domain is SAVISQKPSRDICQRGTSLTIQCQVDSQVTMMFWYRQQPGQSLTLIATANQGSEATYESGFVIDKFPISRPNLTFSTLTVSNMSPEDSSIYLCSVETGGGQPQHFGDGTRLSIL.

This clone was counted between two and nine times. This chain connects TRBV6-5 to TRBJ1-6, with a tentative D call TRBD1 (5 bases). The CDR3 has 15 residues. The ends were cut back, 0 bases at V and 10 bases at J, with 13 bases in the middle. CDR1 is MNHEY, CDR2 SVGAGI, per germline. The CDR3 bases are TGTGCCAGCAGTTACTCGAGGCAGGGCTTATCACCCCTCCACTTT. Translated: CASSYSRQGLSPLHF.